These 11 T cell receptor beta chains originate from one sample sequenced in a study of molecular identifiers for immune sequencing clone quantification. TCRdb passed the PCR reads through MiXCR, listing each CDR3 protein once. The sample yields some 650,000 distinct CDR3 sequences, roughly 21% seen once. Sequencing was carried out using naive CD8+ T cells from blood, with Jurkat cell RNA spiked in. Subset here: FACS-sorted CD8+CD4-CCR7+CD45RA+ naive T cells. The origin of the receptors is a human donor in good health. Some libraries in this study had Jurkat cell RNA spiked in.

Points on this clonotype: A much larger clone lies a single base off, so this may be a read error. CDR3 nucleotide sequence: TGTGCCAGCAGCTCCGGCCAGGCAGGCTTCAATCAGCCCCAGCATTTT. It is translated as CASSSGQAGFNQPQHF. This chain connects TRBV7-9 to TRBJ1-5; D is uncertain. The length of the CDR3 is 16 residues. Trimming took off 4 bases at V and 3 bases at J, with 16 bases between the two ends. The germline CDR1 and CDR2 sequences are SEHNR and FQNEAQ (reference sequence).

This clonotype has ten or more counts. Here the CDR3 reads CATSVGITDTQYF. The CDR3 bases are TGTGCCACCAGTGTTGGCATCACAGATACGCAGTATTTT. The chain joins TRBV24-1 to TRBJ2-3; D not certain. The CDR3 runs to 13 residues. V was cut by 5 bases and J by 2 bases, with 7 bases left in between. CDR1 KGHDR and CDR2 SFDVKD come from the germline V gene.

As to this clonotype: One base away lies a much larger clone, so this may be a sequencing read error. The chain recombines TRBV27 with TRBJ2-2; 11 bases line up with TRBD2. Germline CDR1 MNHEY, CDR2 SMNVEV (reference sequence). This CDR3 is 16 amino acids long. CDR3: CASSFLAGGPTGEPFF. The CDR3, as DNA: TGTGCCAGCAGTTTCCTAGCGGGGGGCCCCACCGGGGAGCCGTTTTTT.

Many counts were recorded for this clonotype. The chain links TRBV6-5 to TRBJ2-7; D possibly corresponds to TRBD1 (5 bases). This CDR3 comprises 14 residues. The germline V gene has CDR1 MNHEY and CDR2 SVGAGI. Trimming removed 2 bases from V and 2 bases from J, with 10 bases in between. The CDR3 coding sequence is TGTGCCAGCAGTTACAGGGGCAGTACCTACGAGCAGTACTTC. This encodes CASSYRGSTYEQYF.

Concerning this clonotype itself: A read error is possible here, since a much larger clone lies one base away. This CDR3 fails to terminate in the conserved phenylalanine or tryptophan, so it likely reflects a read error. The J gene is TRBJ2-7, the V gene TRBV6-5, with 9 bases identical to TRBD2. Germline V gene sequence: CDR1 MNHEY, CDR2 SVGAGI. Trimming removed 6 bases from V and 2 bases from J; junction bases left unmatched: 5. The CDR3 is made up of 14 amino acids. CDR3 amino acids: CASRTGGGAYEQYS. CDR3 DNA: TGTGCCAGCAGAACGGGCGGGGGGGCCTACGAGCAGTACTCC.

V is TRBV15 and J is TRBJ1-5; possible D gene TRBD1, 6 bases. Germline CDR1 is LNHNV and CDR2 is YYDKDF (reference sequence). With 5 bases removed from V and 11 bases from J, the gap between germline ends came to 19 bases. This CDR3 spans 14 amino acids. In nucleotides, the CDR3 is TGTGCCACCAGCGGTTCAGGGGTGGTTAGGGCCCAGCATTTT. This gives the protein CATSGSGVVRAQHF.

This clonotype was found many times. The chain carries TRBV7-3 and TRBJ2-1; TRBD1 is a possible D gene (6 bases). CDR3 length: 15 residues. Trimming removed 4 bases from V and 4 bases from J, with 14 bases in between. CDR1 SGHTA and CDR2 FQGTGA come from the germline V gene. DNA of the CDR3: TGTGCCAGCAGCTCAGACATTACAGGGTACAATGAGCAGTTCTTC. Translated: CASSSDITGYNEQFF.

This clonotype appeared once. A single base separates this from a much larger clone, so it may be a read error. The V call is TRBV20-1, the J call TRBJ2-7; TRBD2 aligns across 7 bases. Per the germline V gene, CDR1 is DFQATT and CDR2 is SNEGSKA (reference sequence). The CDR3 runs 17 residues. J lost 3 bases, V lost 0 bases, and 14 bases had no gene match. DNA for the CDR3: TGCAGTGCTAGAGATGTTAGTTCGGGGGGACTGATCTACGAGCAGTACTTC. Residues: CSARDVSSGGLIYEQYF.

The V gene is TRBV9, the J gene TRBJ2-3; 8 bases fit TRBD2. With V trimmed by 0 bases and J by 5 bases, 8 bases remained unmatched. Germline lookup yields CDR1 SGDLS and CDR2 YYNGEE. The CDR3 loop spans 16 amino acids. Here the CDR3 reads CASSVEASGQRDTQYF. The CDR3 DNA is TGTGCCAGCAGCGTAGAAGCTAGCGGGCAACGAGATACGCAGTATTTT. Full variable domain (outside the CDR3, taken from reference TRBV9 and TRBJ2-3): DSGVTQTPKHLITATGQRVTLRCSPRSGDLSVYWYQQSLDQGLQFLIQYYNGEERAKGNILERFSAQQFPDLHSELNLSSLELGDSALYFCASSVEASGQRDTQYFGPGTRLTVL.

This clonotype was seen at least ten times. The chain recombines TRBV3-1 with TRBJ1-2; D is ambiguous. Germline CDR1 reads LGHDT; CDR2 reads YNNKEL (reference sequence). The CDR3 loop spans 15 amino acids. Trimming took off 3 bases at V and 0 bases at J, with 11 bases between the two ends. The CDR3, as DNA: TGTGCCAGCAGCCAGCGGGAGTCAGCTAACTATGGCTACACCTTC. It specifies CASSQRESANYGYTF. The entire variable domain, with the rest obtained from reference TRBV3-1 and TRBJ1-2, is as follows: DTAVSQTPKYLVTQMGNDKSIKCEQNLGHDTMYWYKQDSKKFLKIMFSYNNKELIINETVPNRFSPKSPDKAHLNLHINSLELGDSAVYFCASSQRESANYGYTFGSGTRLTVV.

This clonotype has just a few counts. Here the CDR3 reads CASSFGLAELNYEQYF. For the CDR3, the DNA is TGTGCCAGCAGCTTCGGACTAGCGGAGCTCAACTACGAGCAGTACTTC. The chain links TRBV7-9 to TRBJ2-7, with 10 bases aligning to TRBD2. Trimming took 3 bases from V and 3 from J; bases not matched to a gene: 8. The germline gives CDR1 SEHNR, CDR2 FQNEAQ (reference sequence). The CDR3 contains 16 residues.